This T cell receptor beta chain stems from a study of T cell repertoires in cytomegalovirus infection. Study-level findings and limits: HLA-C-restricted, CMV-specific TCR beta clonotypes were dominant ex vivo. Cumulative public TCR beta family frequency identified CMV carriers with the relevant HLA.

TCRdb re-derived calls from the reads in MiXCR, one entry per CDR3 protein. The repertoire has approximately 730,000 distinct CDR3 sequences, around 31% of them found once; the top ten carry around a sixth. Germline CDR1 is LNHDA and CDR2 is SQIVND (reference sequence). V shed 10 bases and J shed 5 bases, with 17 bases lying between them. The CDR3 consists of 14 residues. This clonotype was seen more than once but under ten times. Its target is unknown. The starting material was cultured PBMCs, obtained from culture after CMV antigen stimulation. The receptor was derived from a human donor in good health (CMV status not recorded). Some clones in this sample may be carry-over from other donors' samples. This rearrangement joins TRBV19 to TRBJ1-4; D might be TRBD1 (5 bases). The CDR3 spells CATRNHGANEKLFF. CDR3 in DNA: TGTGCCACGCGGAATCACGGGGCGAATGAAAAACTGTTTTTT.